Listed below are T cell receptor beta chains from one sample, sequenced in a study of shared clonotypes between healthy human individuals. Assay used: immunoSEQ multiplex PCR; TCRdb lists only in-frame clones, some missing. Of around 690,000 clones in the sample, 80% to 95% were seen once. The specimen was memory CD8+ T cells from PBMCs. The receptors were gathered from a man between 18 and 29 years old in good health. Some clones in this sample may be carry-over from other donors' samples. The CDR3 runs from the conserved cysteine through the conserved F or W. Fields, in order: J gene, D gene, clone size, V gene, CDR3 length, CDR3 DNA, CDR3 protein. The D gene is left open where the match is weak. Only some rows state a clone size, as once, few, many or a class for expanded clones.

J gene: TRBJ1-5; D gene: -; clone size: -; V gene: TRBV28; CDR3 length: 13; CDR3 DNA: TGTGCCAGCAGTTTGGGGGAAGGACAGCCCCAGCATTTT; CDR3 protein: CASSLGEGQPQHF
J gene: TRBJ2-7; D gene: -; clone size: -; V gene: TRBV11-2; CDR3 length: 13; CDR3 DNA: TGTGCCAGCAGCTTAGGCCCAGGTTACGAGCAGTACTTC; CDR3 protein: CASSLGPGYEQYF
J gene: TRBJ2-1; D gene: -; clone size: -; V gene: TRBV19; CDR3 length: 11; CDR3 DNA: TGTGCCAGTGACTGGGGGAATGAGCAGTTCTTC; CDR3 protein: CASDWGNEQFF
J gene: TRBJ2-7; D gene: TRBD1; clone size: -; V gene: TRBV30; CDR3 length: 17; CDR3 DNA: TGTGCCTGGAGTGGAAATAACAGGGGGCTAGCCTCCTACGAGCAGTACTTC; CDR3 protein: CAWSGNNRGLASYEQYF
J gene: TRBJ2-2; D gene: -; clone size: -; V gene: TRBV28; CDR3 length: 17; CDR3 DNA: TGTGCCAGCAGTTCCTTGGATTCGGGGTGGAACACCGGGGAGCTGTTTTTT; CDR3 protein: CASSSLDSGWNTGELFF
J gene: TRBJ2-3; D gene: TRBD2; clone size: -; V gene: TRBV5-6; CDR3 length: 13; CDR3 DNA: TGTGCCAGCAGCTTGGGACTAGCGCTTCGGGAGTATTTT; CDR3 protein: CASSLGLALREYF
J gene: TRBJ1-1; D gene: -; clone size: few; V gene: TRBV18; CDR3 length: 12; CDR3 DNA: TGTGCCAGCTCACCAGGAAACACTGAAGCTTTCTTT; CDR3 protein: CASSPGNTEAFF
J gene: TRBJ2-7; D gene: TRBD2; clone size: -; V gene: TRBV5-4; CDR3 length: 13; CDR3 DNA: TGTGCCAGCAGCCTTGGCGGGGGGTACGAGCAGTACTTC; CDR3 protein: CASSLGGGYEQYF
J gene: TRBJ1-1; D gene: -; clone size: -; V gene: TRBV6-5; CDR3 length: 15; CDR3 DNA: TGTGCCAGCAGTTACTCGGATTTTGAGAACACTGAAGCTTTCTTT; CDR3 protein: CASSYSDFENTEAFF
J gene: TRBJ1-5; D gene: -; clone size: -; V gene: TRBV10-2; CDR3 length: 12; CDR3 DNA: TGCGCCAGCAGAGGGCCCGATCAGCCCCAGCATTTT; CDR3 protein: CASRGPDQPQHF
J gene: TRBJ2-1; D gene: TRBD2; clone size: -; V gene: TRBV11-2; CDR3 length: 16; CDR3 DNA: TGTGCCAGCAGACCCGGAAGGGCGGGGGGTTCCTATGAGCAGTTCTTC; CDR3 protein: CASRPGRAGGSYEQFF
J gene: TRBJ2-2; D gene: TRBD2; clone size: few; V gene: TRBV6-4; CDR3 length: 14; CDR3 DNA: TGTGCCAGCAGTGAAGGCGCGGGAGCGGGGGAGCTGTTTTTT; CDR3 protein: CASSEGAGAGELFF
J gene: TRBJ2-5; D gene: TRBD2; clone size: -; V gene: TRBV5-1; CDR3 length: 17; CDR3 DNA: TGCGCCAGCAGCTTGGGCGTACTAGCGGGATTGCGGGAGACCCAGTACTTC; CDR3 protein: CASSLGVLAGLRETQYF
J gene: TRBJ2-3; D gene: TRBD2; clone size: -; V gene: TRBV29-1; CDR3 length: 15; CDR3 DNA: TGCAGCGCCGAGGGACTAGCGGGAGACGCAGATACGCAGTATTTT; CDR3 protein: CSAEGLAGDADTQYF
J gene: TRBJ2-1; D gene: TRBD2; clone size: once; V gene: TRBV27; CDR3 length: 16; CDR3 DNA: TGTGCCAGCAGTTTAATAGCGGGATTCGGAGTCCATGAGCAGTTCTTC; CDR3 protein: CASSLIAGFGVHEQFF
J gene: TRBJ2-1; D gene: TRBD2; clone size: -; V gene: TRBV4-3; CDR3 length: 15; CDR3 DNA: TGCGCCAGCAGCCTAGGACTAGCGGGAGTGAATGAGCAGTTCTTC; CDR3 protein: CASSLGLAGVNEQFF
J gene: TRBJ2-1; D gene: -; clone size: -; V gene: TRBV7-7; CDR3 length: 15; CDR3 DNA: TGTGCCAGCAGCTTAGGGGGCGGGACCTTCAATGAGCAGTTCTTC; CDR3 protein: CASSLGGGTFNEQFF
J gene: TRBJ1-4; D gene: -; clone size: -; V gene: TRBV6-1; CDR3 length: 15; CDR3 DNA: TGTGCCAGCAGTCCTTTACAGGCAACTAATGAAAAACTGTTTTTT; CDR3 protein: CASSPLQATNEKLFF
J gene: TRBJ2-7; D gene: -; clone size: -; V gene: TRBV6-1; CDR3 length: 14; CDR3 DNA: TGTGCCAGCAGTGGCCCGTCGTACCAGGGCGAGCAGTACTTC; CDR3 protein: CASSGPSYQGEQYF
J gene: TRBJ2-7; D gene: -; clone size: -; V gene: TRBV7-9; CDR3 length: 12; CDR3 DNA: TGTGCCAGCAGCGGTCGCACCCACGAGCAGTACTTC; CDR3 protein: CASSGRTHEQYF
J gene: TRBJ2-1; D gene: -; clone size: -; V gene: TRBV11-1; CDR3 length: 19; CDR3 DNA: TGTGCCAGCAGCTTAACAATCCGGGACCCAAGAGCAAATAACAATGAGCAGTTCTTC; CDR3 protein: CASSLTIRDPRANNNEQFF
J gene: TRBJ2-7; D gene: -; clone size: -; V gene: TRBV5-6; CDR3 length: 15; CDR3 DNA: TGTGCCAGCAGCTTCTCTCATGGTGAAAATTCCGAGCAGTACTTC; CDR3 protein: CASSFSHGENSEQYF
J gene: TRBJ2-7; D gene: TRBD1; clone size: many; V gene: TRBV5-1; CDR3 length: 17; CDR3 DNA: TGCGCCAGCAGCTTCACTTCCCGACAGGGGGGGGTCTACGAGCAGTACTTC; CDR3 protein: CASSFTSRQGGVYEQYF
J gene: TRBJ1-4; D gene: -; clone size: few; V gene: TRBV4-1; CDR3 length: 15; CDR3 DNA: TGCGCCAGCAGCCGAGCCGAGGCAACTAATGAAAAACTGTTTTTT; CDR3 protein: CASSRAEATNEKLFF
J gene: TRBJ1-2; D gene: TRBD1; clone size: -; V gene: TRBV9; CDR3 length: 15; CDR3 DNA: TGTGCCAGCAGCGCCGGGACAGTGACTAACTATGGCTACACCTTC; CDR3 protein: CASSAGTVTNYGYTF
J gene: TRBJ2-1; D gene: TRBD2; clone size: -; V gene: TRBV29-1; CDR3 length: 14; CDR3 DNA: TGCAGCGTTGTCCTAGCGGGAGGGCCAGATGAGCAGTTCTTC; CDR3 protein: CSVVLAGGPDEQFF
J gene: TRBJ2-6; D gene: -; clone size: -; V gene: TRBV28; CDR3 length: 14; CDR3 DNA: TGTGCCAGCAGAGGTCGAGACAGGTCCAGGGTCCTGACTTTC; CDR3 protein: CASRGRDRSRVLTF
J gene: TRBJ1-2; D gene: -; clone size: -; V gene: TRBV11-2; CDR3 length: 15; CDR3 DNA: TGTGCCAGCAGCGGCCGACTGGGACTAGACTACGGCTACACCTTC; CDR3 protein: CASSGRLGLDYGYTF
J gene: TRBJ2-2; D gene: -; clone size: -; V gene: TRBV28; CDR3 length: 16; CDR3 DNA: TGTGCCAGCAGTCCGCCCCGGGGGTGGGGCACCGGGGAGCTGTTTTTT; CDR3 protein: CASSPPRGWGTGELFF
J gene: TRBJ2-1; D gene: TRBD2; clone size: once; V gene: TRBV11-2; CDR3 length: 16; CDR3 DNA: TGTGCCAGCAGCCCGAGGACTAGCGGGTTCTACAATGAGCAGTTCTTC; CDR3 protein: CASSPRTSGFYNEQFF
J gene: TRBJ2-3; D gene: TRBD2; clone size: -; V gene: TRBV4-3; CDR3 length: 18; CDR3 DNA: TGCGCCAGCAGCCAAGATTTCGGCCTAGCGGGAACCACAGATACGCAGTATTTT; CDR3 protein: CASSQDFGLAGTTDTQYF
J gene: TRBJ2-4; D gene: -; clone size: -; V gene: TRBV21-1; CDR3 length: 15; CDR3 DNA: TGTGCCAGCAGCAAACCGACTAGCGGGGGTCACATTCAGTACTTC; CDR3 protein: CASSKPTSGGHIQYF
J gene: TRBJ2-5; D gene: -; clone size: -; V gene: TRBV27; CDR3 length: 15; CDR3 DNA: TGTGCCAGCAGTTCCCTCCTTCCGTACCAAGAGACCCAGTACTTC; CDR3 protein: CASSSLLPYQETQYF
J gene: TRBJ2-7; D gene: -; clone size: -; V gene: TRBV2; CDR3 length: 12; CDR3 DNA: TGTGCCAGCAGTGCTTGGCGGTACGAGCAGTACTTC; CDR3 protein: CASSAWRYEQYF
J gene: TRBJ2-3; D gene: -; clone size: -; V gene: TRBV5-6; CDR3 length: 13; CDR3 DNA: TGTGCCAGCAGCCTGGGGGAGGCAGATACGCAGTATTTT; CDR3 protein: CASSLGEADTQYF
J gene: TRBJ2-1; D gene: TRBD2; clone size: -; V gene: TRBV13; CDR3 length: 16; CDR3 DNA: TGTGCCACTGGACTAGCGGCAGCGGACCTATACAATGAGCAGTTCTTC; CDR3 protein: CATGLAAADLYNEQFF
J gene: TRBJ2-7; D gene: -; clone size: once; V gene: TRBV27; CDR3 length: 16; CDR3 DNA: TGTGCCAGCAGTTTATCGTCCGGGGAGAGGCCCTACGAGCAGTACTTC; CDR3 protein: CASSLSSGERPYEQYF
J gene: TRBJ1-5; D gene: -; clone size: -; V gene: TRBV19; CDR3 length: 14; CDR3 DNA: TGTGCCAGTAGTATCCGGGATAGCAATCAGCCCCAGCATTTT; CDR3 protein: CASSIRDSNQPQHF
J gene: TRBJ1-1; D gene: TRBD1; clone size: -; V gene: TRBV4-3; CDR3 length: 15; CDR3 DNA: TGCGCCAGCAGCCCGGAAAGGGGGCTTAAAACTGAAGCTTTCTTT; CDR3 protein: CASSPERGLKTEAFF
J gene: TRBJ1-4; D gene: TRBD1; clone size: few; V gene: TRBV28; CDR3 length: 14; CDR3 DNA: TGTGCCAGCAGTCACAGGGGCCTAGCTGAAAAACTGTTTTTT; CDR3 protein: CASSHRGLAEKLFF
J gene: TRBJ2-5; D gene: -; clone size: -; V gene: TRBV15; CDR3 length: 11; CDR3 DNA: TGTGCCACCTCATGGGGGGAGACCCAGTACTTC; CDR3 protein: CATSWGETQYF
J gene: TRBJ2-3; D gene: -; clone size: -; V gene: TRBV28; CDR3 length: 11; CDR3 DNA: TGTGCCAGCAGTTCATTGGATACGCAGTATTTT; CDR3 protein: CASSSLDTQYF
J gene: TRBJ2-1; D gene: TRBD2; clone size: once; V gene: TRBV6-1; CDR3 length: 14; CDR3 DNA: TGTGCCAGCAGTGAATATATAGCGGGAGCCGAGCAGTTCTTC; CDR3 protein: CASSEYIAGAEQFF
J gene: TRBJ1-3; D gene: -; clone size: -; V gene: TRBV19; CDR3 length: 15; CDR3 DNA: TGTGCCAGTAGTCCCCTTGGAGGGGGTGGAAACACCATATATTTT; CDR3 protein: CASSPLGGGGNTIYF
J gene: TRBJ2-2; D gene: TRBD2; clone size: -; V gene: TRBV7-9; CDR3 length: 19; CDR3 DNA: TGTGCCAGCCTTCGGACAGCCTGGGGACTAGGAGTTGTGACCGGGGAGCTGTTTTTT; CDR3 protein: CASLRTAWGLGVVTGELFF
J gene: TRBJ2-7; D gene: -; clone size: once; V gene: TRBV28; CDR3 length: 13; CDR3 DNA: TGTGCCAGCAGATTAGACCATTACTACGAGCAGTACTTC; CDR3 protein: CASRLDHYYEQYF
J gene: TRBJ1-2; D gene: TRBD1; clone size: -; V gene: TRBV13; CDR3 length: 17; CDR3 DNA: TGTGCCAGCAGCCCCGGTAGGACAGGGGGCGCAAGAGATGGCTACACCTTC; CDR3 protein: CASSPGRTGGARDGYTF
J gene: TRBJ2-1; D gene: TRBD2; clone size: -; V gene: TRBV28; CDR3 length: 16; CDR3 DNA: TGTGCCAGCAGTACCCCCCAGCGGGAGACCTACAATGAGCAGTTCTTC; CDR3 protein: CASSTPQRETYNEQFF
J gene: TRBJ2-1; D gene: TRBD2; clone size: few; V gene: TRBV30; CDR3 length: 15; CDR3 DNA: TGTGCGGCGGTGGGCGGGAGTGTATCCTACAATGAGCAGTTCTTC; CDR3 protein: CAAVGGSVSYNEQFF
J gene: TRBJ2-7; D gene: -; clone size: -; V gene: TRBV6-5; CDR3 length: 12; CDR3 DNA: TGTGCCAGCAGTTGGTCGCGGAGCGAGCAGTACTTC; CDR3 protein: CASSWSRSEQYF
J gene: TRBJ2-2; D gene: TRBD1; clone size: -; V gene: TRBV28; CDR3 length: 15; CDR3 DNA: TGTGCCAGCAGTCCGGACAGGGTAAACACCGGGGAGCTGTTTTTT; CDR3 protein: CASSPDRVNTGELFF
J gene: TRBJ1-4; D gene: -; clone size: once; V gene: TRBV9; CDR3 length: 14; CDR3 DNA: TGTGCCAGCAGCCCGGGGGTAGCGTATGAAAAACTGTTTTTT; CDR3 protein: CASSPGVAYEKLFF
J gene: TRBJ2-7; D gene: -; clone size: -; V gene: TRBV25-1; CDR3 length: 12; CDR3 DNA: TGTGCCAGCAGGGGGGTCAGCCACGAGCAGTACTTC; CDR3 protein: CASRGVSHEQYF
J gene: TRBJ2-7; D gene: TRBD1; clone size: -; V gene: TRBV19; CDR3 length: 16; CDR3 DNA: TGTGCCAGTAGTATAGACTTAGAGACAGGGCCCTACGAGCAGTACTTC; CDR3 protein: CASSIDLETGPYEQYF
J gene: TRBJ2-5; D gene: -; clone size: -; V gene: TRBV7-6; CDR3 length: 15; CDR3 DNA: TGTGCCAGCAGTTCTAACCGGGCCAATCAAGAGACCCAGTACTTC; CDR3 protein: CASSSNRANQETQYF
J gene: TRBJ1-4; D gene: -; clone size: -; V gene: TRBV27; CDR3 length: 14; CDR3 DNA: TGTGCCAGCAGTTTGGGTGCCGAGAATGAAAAACTGTTTTTT; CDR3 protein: CASSLGAENEKLFF
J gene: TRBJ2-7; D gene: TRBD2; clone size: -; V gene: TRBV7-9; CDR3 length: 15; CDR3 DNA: TGTGCCAGCAGCTTTAAGATAGCGGGTGGGAACGAGCAGTACTTC; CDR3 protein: CASSFKIAGGNEQYF
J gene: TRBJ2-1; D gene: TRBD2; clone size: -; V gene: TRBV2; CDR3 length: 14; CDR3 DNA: TGTGCCAGCAGAGGGACTAGCGGAGGCAATGAGCAGTTCTTC; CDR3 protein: CASRGTSGGNEQFF
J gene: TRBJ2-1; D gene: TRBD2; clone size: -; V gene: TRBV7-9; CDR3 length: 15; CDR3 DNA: TGTGCCAGCAGTTATTCTAGCGGAGCCTACAATGAGCAGTTCTTC; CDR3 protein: CASSYSSGAYNEQFF
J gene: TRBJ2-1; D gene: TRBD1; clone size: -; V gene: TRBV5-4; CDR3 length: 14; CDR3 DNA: TGTGCCAGCAGCTTGGGACAGGGGTTCGATGAGCAGTTCTTC; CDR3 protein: CASSLGQGFDEQFF